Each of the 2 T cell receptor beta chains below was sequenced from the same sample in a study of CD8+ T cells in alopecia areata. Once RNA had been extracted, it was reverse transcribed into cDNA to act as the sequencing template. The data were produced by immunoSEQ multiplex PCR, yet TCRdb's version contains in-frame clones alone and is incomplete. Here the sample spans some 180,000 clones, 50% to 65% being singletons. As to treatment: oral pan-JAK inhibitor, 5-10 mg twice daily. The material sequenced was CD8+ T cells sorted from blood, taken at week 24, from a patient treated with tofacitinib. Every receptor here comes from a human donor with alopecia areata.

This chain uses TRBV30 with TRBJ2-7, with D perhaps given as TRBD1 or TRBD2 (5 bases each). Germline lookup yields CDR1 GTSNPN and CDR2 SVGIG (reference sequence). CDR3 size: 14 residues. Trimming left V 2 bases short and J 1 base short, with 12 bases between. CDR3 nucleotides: TGTGCCTGGAGTTTCGGGACGGCATCCTACGAGCAGTACTTC. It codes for CAWSFGTASYEQYF. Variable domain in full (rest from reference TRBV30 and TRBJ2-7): SQTIHQWPATLVQPVGSPLSLECTVEGTSNPNLYWYRQAAGRGLQLLFYSVGIGQISSEVPQNLSASRPQDRQFILSSKKLLLSDSGFYLCAWSFGTASYEQYFGPGTRLTVT.

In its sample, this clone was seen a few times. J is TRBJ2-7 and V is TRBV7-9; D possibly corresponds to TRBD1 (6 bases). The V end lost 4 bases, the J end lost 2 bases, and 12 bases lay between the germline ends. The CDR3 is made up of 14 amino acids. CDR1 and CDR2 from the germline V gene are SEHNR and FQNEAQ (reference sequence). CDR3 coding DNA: TGTGCCAGCAGCTCCCGACAGGAGGCCTACGAGCAGTACTTC. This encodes CASSSRQEAYEQYF. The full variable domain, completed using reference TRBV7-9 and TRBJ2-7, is DTGVSQNPRHKITKRGQNVTFRCDPISEHNRLYWYRQTLGQGPEFLTYFQNEAQLEKSRLLSDRFSAERPKGSFSTLEIQRTEQGDSAMYLCASSSRQEAYEQYFGPGTRLTVT.